A single sample is the source of the 8 T cell receptor beta chains below, sequenced in a study of immune evolution from preneoplasia to lung adenocarcinoma. The repertoire was sequenced with immunoSEQ multiplex PCR; TCRdb's copy has only in-frame clones and lacks some. This repertoire shows fewer than 4,500 clones, roughly 85% found once; its top ten account for roughly 2.1%. Sequencing was carried out using FFPE invasive lung adenocarcinoma tissue. The receptors stem from a person aged 45 to 60 with lung adenocarcinoma.

The genes are TRBV5-1 and TRBJ2-7; D perhaps matches TRBD1 (6 bases). CDR3 size: 14 residues. V was cut by 0 bases and J by 6 bases, with 13 bases left in between. Germline V gene data show CDR1 as SGHRS and CDR2 as YFSETQ. CDR3: CASSLGQVPSEQYF. DNA for the CDR3: TGCGCCAGCAGCTTGGGACAGGTCCCCTCCGAGCAGTACTTC.

The chain employs TRBV28 and TRBJ2-6; D uncertain. Trimming removed 4 bases from V and 4 bases from J, with 11 bases in between. The germline V gene encodes CDR1 MDHEN and CDR2 SYDVKM. The CDR3 length is 15 residues. Here the CDR3 DNA reads TGTGCCAGCAGTTCCCTAAGGGTCGGGGCCAACGTCCTGACTTTC. Amino acid sequence: CASSSLRVGANVLTF.

In its sample, this clone was seen a few times. The chain links TRBV18 to TRBJ2-7; TRBD1 matches at 9 bases. Trimming took 6 bases from V and 4 from J; bases not matched to a gene: 13. Germline-derived CDR1 and CDR2 are KGHSH and LQKENI. The CDR3 totals 16 residues. CDR3 protein: CASSRKGGQGSYEQYF. The CDR3 region has the DNA TGTGCCAGCTCCCGGAAGGGAGGACAGGGGTCATACGAGCAGTACTTC.

With respect to this clone: At one end the junction does not follow the germline gene, possibly because of a read error. The chain is built from TRBV28 and TRBJ1-5; no definite D call. The CDR3 is 16 amino acids. Germline CDR1 is MDHEN and CDR2 is SYDVKM. Here the CDR3 reads CASSFTGYRTNQSQHF. CDR3 coding DNA: TGTGCCAGCAGTTTTACGGGGTACAGAACCAATCAGTCCCAGCATTTT.

The V call is TRBV28, the J call TRBJ1-6, with unresolved D. The germline V and J ends were trimmed by 7 bases and 5 bases, with 12 bases remaining between them. CDR1 and CDR2 (germline): MDHEN, SYDVKM. The CDR3 contains 14 residues. The CDR3 coding sequence is TGTGCCAGCAAGGGTTCCCTGAATAATTCACCCCTCCACTTT. This sequence encodes CASKGSLNNSPLHF.

The chain is built from TRBV19 and TRBJ2-2; 9 bases agree with TRBD1. Trimming cost V 0 bases and J 5 bases; bases outside gene matches: 7. This CDR3 spans 17 amino acids. The V gene's germline CDR1 is LNHDA and CDR2 SQIVND (reference sequence). The CDR3 loop is CASSIEPQGAGTGELFF. The CDR3 DNA reads as TGTGCCAGTAGTATAGAACCACAGGGGGCCGGTACCGGGGAGCTGTTTTTT.

This sequence joins TRBV6-1 and TRBJ2-1; no clear D gene. Germline CDR1 MNHNS, CDR2 SASEGT. Trimming pared 4 bases from V and 7 bases from J, leaving 23 bases between. The CDR3 is 17 amino acids. The CDR3 nucleotides are TGTGCCAGCAGTGCTCAGATTTTGCCGTTCCAGCCGAATGAGCAGTTCTTC. It codes for CASSAQILPFQPNEQFF.

This chain joins TRBV12-5 and TRBJ1-1; maybe TRBD1 (6 bases). CDR1 is LGHNT and CDR2 is FRNRAP in the germline V gene. The V end lost 7 bases, the J end lost 3 bases, and 15 bases lay between the germline ends. The CDR3 is 14 residues long. In nucleotides, the CDR3 is TGTGCTAGTGTGGCCGGGGGGGCTTACACTGAAGCTTTCTTT. Its translation: CASVAGGAYTEAFF.